This T cell receptor (beta chain) comes out of a study of blood T cells in healthy people across ages. Study-level background: T cells yielded about one barcoded beta molecule per two cells through template switching. Points from the study as a whole: Diversity estimates from one million T cells were considered underestimates. No conclusive comparison of naive versus antigen-experienced cells was possible with unsorted PBMCs.

As concerns this clonotype: Its target is not known.

Together with a sample-barcoded 5' primer, a J-beta primer mix was included in a second PCR lasting roughly 7 to 11 cycles. All samples gave at least 2.5 million CDR3-containing paired-end reads. Each CDR3 protein gets one entry after TCRdb re-called the 5' RACE reads with MiXCR. The sample includes 1.5 million to 2 million distinct CDR3 sequences, 28% of them seen just once. This TCR was sampled from a woman aged 25-40 years in good health. The material sequenced was blood.

In DNA form, the CDR3 reads TGCGCCAGCAGCTTGGTGGCGGGGGGGAACCTATACAATGAGCAGTTCTTC. Protein: CASSLVAGGNLYNEQFF. This chain links TRBV5-1 with TRBJ2-1; TRBD2 agrees at 9 bases. Trimming cost V 0 bases and J 4 bases; bases outside gene matches: 8. The germline V gene has CDR1 SGHRS and CDR2 YFSETQ. There are 17 residues in the CDR3.